Listed here are 8 T cell receptor beta chains from one sample, sequenced in a study of blood T cell repertoires in COVID-19. Here immunoSEQ multiplex PCR was the method, and the copy in TCRdb shows in-frame clones only, minus some. Counted here are around 130,000 clones, around three quarters occurring once; the ten biggest clones make up 11%. Sequencing was carried out using peripheral blood. These receptors all stem from a human donor in a cohort sampled during active COVID-19.

The CDR3 sequence: CASSHSGGAGDTQYF. DNA of the CDR3: TGTGCCAGCAGCCATAGCGGGGGGGCCGGGGATACGCAGTATTTT. This chain links TRBV9 with TRBJ2-3, with 11 bases that match TRBD2. The trim removed 4 bases at V and 6 bases at J, leaving 7 bases unmatched. Germline values: CDR1 SGDLS, CDR2 YYNGEE. CDR3 length: 15 amino acids.

This chain links TRBV6-6 with TRBJ2-7; 8 nucleotides agree with TRBD1. Germline V gene data show CDR1 as MNHNY and CDR2 as SVGAGI (reference sequence). V lost 7 bases and J lost 4; bases outside the gene matches: 9. This CDR3 is built from 14 residues. CDR3 in amino acids: CASNQDRGTYEQYF. The CDR3 DNA reads as TGTGCCAGCAACCAAGACAGGGGTACGTACGAGCAGTACTTC.

This rearrangement joins TRBV19 to TRBJ2-5; perhaps TRBD2 as D (6 bases). Germline V gene lookup returns CDR1 LNHDA and CDR2 SQIVND (reference sequence). The CDR3 extends over 17 amino acids. V was pared by 5 bases and J by 2 bases, with 21 bases between. The CDR3 loop reads CASSSLLFGGEQETQYF. The CDR3 bases are TGTGCCAGTAGTTCGTTGCTGTTCGGGGGAGAACAAGAGACCCAGTACTTC.

This chain joins TRBV7-2 and TRBJ2-1, with D possibly matching TRBD1 (5 bases). V lost 7 bases, J lost 6 bases, and 16 bases lay in between. Germline V CDR1 and CDR2: SGHTA, FQGNSA. The CDR3 runs to 14 residues. CDR3 nucleotide sequence: TGTGCCAGCACCTTGGACATAGGGTCCAATGAGCAGTTCTTC. It yields the protein CASTLDIGSNEQFF.

The chain carries TRBV6-5 and TRBJ2-5; a weak D match, TRBD1 (5 bases). V was cut by 4 bases and J by 4 bases, with 13 bases left in between. Germline loops: CDR1 MNHEY, CDR2 SVGAGI. The CDR3 is made up of 14 amino acids. CDR3: CASSFTGPGETQYF. The CDR3 nucleotides are TGTGCCAGCAGTTTTACAGGACCCGGAGAGACCCAGTACTTC.

This chain connects TRBV6-2 or TRBV6-3 to TRBJ2-3, with D tentatively TRBD2 (7 bases). The CDR3 is 14 residues long. Germline loops: CDR1 MNHEY, CDR2 SVGEGT. V lost 5 bases and J 6 bases, leaving 15 bases between the germline ends. The CDR3 loop reads CASSIRGARDTQYF. In DNA, the CDR3 is TGTGCCAGCAGTATACGGGGGGCCAGGGATACGCAGTATTTT.

The chain is built from TRBV27 and TRBJ1-2; D might be TRBD1 (5 bases). The CDR3 loop spans 13 amino acids. V lost 3 bases and J 7 bases, leaving 12 bases between the germline ends. Germline values: CDR1 MNHEY, CDR2 SMNVEV (reference sequence). CDR3 residues: CASSFRQGGGYTF. The CDR3 DNA is TGTGCCAGCAGTTTCAGGCAGGGTGGTGGCTACACCTTC.

This chain connects TRBV6-5 to TRBJ1-3; unclear D gene. Germline CDR1 reads MNHEY; CDR2 reads SVGAGI. This CDR3 contains 15 residues. V lost 3 bases and J 0 bases, leaving 9 bases between the germline ends. The CDR3 reads CASSYRGLSGNTIYF. The CDR3 DNA sequence: TGTGCCAGCAGTTATCGAGGGCTCTCTGGAAACACCATATATTTT.